This T cell receptor (beta chain) comes out of a study of T-cell memory formation after mild COVID-19. Study details: Clusters were largely donor specific.

Researchers used 5'RACE with constant-segment primers to make TCR alpha and TCR beta cDNA libraries that carry sample barcodes and UMIs. TCRdb reprocessed the 5' RACE reads with MiXCR, giving one entry per CDR3 protein. The sample lists just over 350,000 distinct CDR3 sequences; approximately 14% were seen once. Germline lookup yields CDR1 MNHEY and CDR2 SVGAGI. The CDR3 spans 16 residues. Trimming at V came to 5 bases and at J to 6 bases, leaving 11 bases not matched to a gene. The receptor was derived from a man between 18 and 35 years old who had mild COVID-19 (a few samples of this study predate the infection). Cell type and time point are not known. The sequenced sample was PBMCs or a T cell subset sorted from them (not recorded which). The chain uses TRBV6-5 and TRBJ2-1, with 9 positions matching TRBD2. The DNA for the CDR3 is TGTGCCAGCAGTCTTTCTCTGCTAGCGGGGCTCAATGAGCAGTTCTTC. Amino acid sequence: CASSLSLLAGLNEQFF.